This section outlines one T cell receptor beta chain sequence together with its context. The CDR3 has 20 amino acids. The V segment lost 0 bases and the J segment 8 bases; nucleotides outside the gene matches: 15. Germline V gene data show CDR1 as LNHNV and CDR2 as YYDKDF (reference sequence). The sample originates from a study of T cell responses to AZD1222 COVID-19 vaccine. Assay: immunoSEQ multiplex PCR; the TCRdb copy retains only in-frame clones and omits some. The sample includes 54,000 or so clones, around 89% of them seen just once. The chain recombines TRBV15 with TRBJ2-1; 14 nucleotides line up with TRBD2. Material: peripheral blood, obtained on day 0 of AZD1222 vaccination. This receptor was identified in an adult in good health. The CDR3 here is CATSREINGRGLAGVHEQFF. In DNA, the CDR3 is TGTGCCACCAGCAGAGAGATAAATGGGAGGGGACTAGCGGGAGTACATGAGCAGTTCTTC.